In this sample, the clone carrying this T cell receptor beta chain turned up a few times. Its specificity is not known. Investigators reverse transcribed all isolated RNA, so they sequenced expressed TCRB transcripts. Assay: immunoSEQ multiplex PCR; the TCRdb copy retains only in-frame clones and omits some. In the table there are roughly 180,000 clones, roughly an eighth of which are singletons. The sample originates from a study of beta chain features in type 1 diabetes. Study-level points and caveats: In every one of the four CD4+ subsets, TCRB CDR3s were moderately but significantly shorter in Type 1 diabetes patients.

Sequencing used central memory CD4+ T cells from blood. The TCR comes from a woman in her late teens or twenties in good health.

CDR3 nucleotides: TGTGCCAGCAGCTTATCAGGGAATAATGAAAAACTGTTTTTT. Translation: CASSLSGNNEKLFF. The chain employs TRBV7-9 and TRBJ1-4, with D possibly matching TRBD1 (5 bases). Trimming took 2 bases from V and 4 from J, leaving 8 bases between them. The CDR3 sequence is 14 residues long. CDR1 is SEHNR, CDR2 FQNEAQ, per germline (reference sequence).